This T cell receptor beta chain was recorded in a study of T-cell reconstitution after alpha-beta-depleted transplantation in children. The CDR3 has 18 amino acids. CDR1 is SNHLY and CDR2 is FYNNEI in the germline V gene. Trimming shortened V by 5 bases and J by 0 bases, and 23 bases separated the two germline ends. Notes on the study in general: In patients about two months after transplant, alpha-beta T cells reportedly arose from several hundred expanded graft clones. T-cell numbers and diversity one year post-transplant derived largely from freshly generated T cells. For some patients, TCRbeta diversity was high at day 60 because of recipient T cells and thymic progenitors that survived.

On this clonotype itself: Its antigen is still unknown.

The library targeted TCRbeta and was prepared with unique molecular identifiers. Using its own MiXCR run on the PCR reads, TCRdb lists one record per CDR3 protein. The data show about 250,000 distinct CDR3 sequences, around 25% seen once. Sample: PBMCs, mostly from graft donor cells, taken 360 days after TCRalphabeta/CD19-depleted stem cell transplant. The sequence was collected from a female patient aged 2-15 years who had a stem cell transplant for congenital amegakaryocytic thrombocytopenia, so the T cells may come from the graft donor. V usage is TRBV2 and J usage is TRBJ2-7; D might be TRBD1 or TRBD2, each matching 5 bases. DNA for the CDR3: TGTGCCAGCAGTAGCCTCAAACCGGGACGCCTGATCTCCTACGAGCAGTACTTC. Protein sequence: CASSSLKPGRLISYEQYF.